Below are 26 T cell receptor beta chains sequenced from a single sample in a study of beta chain features in type 1 diabetes. Since all of the isolated RNA was reverse transcribed, expressed TCRB transcripts were what got sequenced. This table comes from immunoSEQ multiplex PCR, and its TCRdb copy is limited to in-frame clones, with some not included. The sample lists about 370,000 clones, roughly 9.8% occurring once. No cognate antigen is known for these TCRs. Overall study findings and caveats: Shorter TCRB CDR3s, moderately but significantly so, marked every one of the four CD4+ subsets in Type 1 diabetes patients.

Source material: central memory CD4+ T cells from blood. These receptors were collected from a man aged 30-40 years with type 1 diabetes.

This clone was seen many times. J is TRBJ2-3 and V is TRBV6-4; D assignment may be TRBD1 or TRBD2 (5 bases each). CDR1 is MRHNA, CDR2 SNTAGT, per germline. The CDR3 runs 15 residues. Trimming left V 4 bases short and J 1 base short, with 12 bases between. The CDR3 DNA sequence: TGTGCCAGCAGTGCCAGAGGGGAACGCACAGATACGCAGTATTTT. Its translation: CASSARGERTDTQYF.

This clone was seen a few times. The CDR3 DNA is TGCGCCAGCAGCTCGACAGCTTTTAGGGATAACGCCGGGGAGCTGTTTTTT. Its translation is CASSSTAFRDNAGELFF. The chain carries TRBV10-1 and TRBJ2-2; possible D gene TRBD1, 5 bases. Germline CDR1 is WNHNN and CDR2 is SYGVQD (reference sequence). The CDR3 covers 17 residues. V shed 6 bases and J shed 6 bases, with 23 bases lying between them.

This clone was seen only a few times. Here the CDR3 reads CASSPLGTVIYNEQFF. Here the CDR3 DNA reads TGTGCCAGCAGCCCCCTGGGGACAGTGATATACAATGAGCAGTTCTTC. The chain employs TRBV7-2 and TRBJ2-1; 7 nucleotides agree with TRBD1. Germline values: CDR1 SGHTA, CDR2 FQGNSA. The CDR3 sequence is 16 residues long. Germline trimming cut 5 bases from V and 4 bases from J; bases unmatched to any gene: 11.

This chain links TRBV5-5 with TRBJ1-1; 10 nucleotides agree with TRBD1. J lost 5 bases, V lost 3 bases, and 4 bases had no gene match. Per germline, CDR1 SGHKS and CDR2 YYEKEE (reference sequence). The CDR3 contains 14 residues. The CDR3 here is CASSSWTGGTEAFF. The CDR3 nucleotides read TGTGCCAGCAGCTCTTGGACAGGGGGAACTGAAGCTTTCTTT.

This chain connects TRBV7-9 to TRBJ1-1; the D gene is possibly TRBD1 (6 bases). CDR1 SEHNR and CDR2 FQNEAQ come from the germline V gene (reference sequence). This CDR3 has 13 residues. The V and J ends lost 8 bases and 1 base respectively, with 11 bases between them. CDR3 DNA sequence: TGTGCCAGCCTTCGGGGACAGAACACTGAAGCTTTCTTT. Translated, it gives CASLRGQNTEAFF.

This clone has only a few counts. The sample contains more than one DNA sequence encoding this CDR3. The J gene is TRBJ1-4, the V gene TRBV5-1, with 7 bases identical to TRBD1. CDR3 length: 14 residues. CDR1 and CDR2 (germline): SGHRS, YFSETQ. The trim removed 2 bases at V and 2 bases at J, leaving 0 bases unmatched. The CDR3 region has the DNA TGCGCCAGCAGCTTACAGGGGACTAATGAAAAACTGTTTTTT. Protein sequence: CASSLQGTNEKLFF. Based on the CDR3 plus reference TRBV5-1 and TRBJ1-4, the full variable domain is KAGVTQTPRYLIKTRGQQVTLSCSPISGHRSVSWYQQTPGQGLQFLFEYFSETQRNKGNFPGRFSGRQFSNSRSEMNVSTLELGDSALYLCASSLQGTNEKLFFGSGTQLSVL.

This clone was recorded at least ten times. This sequence joins TRBV14 and TRBJ2-7, with D perhaps TRBD1 (5 bases). V was cut by 0 bases and J by 6 bases, with 24 bases left in between. The germline CDR1 and CDR2 sequences are SGHDN and FVKESK. This CDR3 is built from 18 residues. The CDR3 DNA is TGTGCCAGCAGCCAAGATTCCTTTAGGGGTGGCCCGAGATCCGAGCAGTACTTC. This codes for CASSQDSFRGGPRSEQYF.

This clone was counted between two and nine times. The chain has TRBV10-3 and TRBJ2-2, with 7 bases that match TRBD1. With V trimmed by 10 bases and J by 0 bases, 8 bases remained unmatched. The length of the CDR3 is 15 residues. Germline V gene sequence: CDR1 ENHRY, CDR2 SYGVKD. The CDR3 region has the DNA TGTGCCACCTCCCCGGGACAGACGAACACCGGGGAGCTGTTTTTT. This translates into CATSPGQTNTGELFF.

This clone was observed a few times. The chain recombines TRBV19 with TRBJ1-5, with D possibly matching TRBD1 (6 bases). CDR3 size: 15 residues. V was shortened by 6 bases and J by 4 bases, with 16 bases between the two germline ends. Germline CDR1 is LNHDA and CDR2 is SQIVND (reference sequence). CDR3 DNA: TGTGCCAGTAGAGGGTTGGGGGGGCGAAATCAGCCCCAGCATTTT. Translation: CASRGLGGRNQPQHF.

This clone was counted a few times. The J gene is TRBJ1-3, the V gene TRBV7-2, with D perhaps matching TRBD1 (6 bases). CDR1 and CDR2 from the germline V gene are SGHTA and FQGNSA. Trimming cost V 4 bases and J 0 bases, with 13 bases left between them. The CDR3 consists of 16 residues. In DNA, the CDR3 is TGTGCCAGCAGCTCTCTAGGGGGAAACTCTGGAAACACCATATATTTT. Amino acids: CASSSLGGNSGNTIYF.

The rearrangement uses TRBV4-1 and TRBJ2-1; 9 bases are shared with TRBD2. The CDR3 totals 15 residues. Germline assignment: CDR1 MGHRA and CDR2 YSYEKL. The V and J ends lost 5 bases and 0 bases, in that order; junction bases with no gene match: 2. The CDR3 coding sequence is TGCGCCAGCAGCTCGACTAGCGGCTCCTACAATGAGCAGTTCTTC. Its protein is CASSSTSGSYNEQFF.

CDR3 DNA sequence: TGCAGCGTTGAGTATACTAGCGGGAGAGTGGGGGAGCAGTACTTC. It encodes CSVEYTSGRVGEQYF. The chain employs TRBV29-1 and TRBJ2-7; 11 nucleotides agree with TRBD2. V lost 3 bases to trimming and J lost 7 bases; unmatched junction nucleotides: 11. Looked up from germline, CDR1 is SQVTM and CDR2 is ANQGSEA. The CDR3 is 15 residues long.

The chain links TRBV7-8 to TRBJ2-7; tentatively, D is TRBD1 (5 bases). The CDR3 loop spans 16 amino acids. Germline V gene sequence: CDR1 SGHVS, CDR2 FQNEAQ. The V end was cut by 4 bases, the J end by 1 base, with 17 bases between. The CDR3 nucleotides read TGTGCCAGCAGCTCTCGTAGACAAACAGGATCCTACGAGCAGTACTTC. Its translation is CASSSRRQTGSYEQYF.

CDR3: CASSQGVAGENEQFF. Written as DNA, the CDR3 is TGTGCCAGCAGCCAAGGGGTAGCGGGAGAGAATGAGCAGTTCTTC. This chain connects TRBV4-2 to TRBJ2-1, with 9 bases lining up with TRBD2. Trimming took 1 base from V and 7 from J; bases not matched to a gene: 5. CDR1 LGHNA and CDR2 YNFKEQ come from the germline V gene. The CDR3 length is 15 residues.

The genes are TRBV7-2 and TRBJ2-1; D uncertain. CDR1 and CDR2 from the germline V gene are SGHTA and FQGNSA. Trimming cost V 3 bases and J 0 bases, with 9 bases left between them. The CDR3 runs to 15 residues. The CDR3 region has the DNA TGTGCCAGCAGCTTGCGGCGGAGCTCCTACAATGAGCAGTTCTTC. This translates into CASSLRRSSYNEQFF.

This clone has a handful of counts. This chain uses TRBV10-3 with TRBJ2-1; 8 positions match TRBD1. The CDR3 runs 16 residues. Germline loops: CDR1 ENHRY, CDR2 SYGVKD. V lost 5 bases, J lost 7 bases, and 13 bases stayed unmatched. The CDR3 protein is CAISRRGQGALNEQFF. CDR3 nucleotides: TGTGCCATCAGTAGAAGGGGGCAGGGGGCTTTGAATGAGCAGTTCTTC.

This chain uses TRBV18 with TRBJ1-2; D is ambiguous. V shed 0 bases and J shed 1 base, with 6 bases lying between them. Germline lookup yields CDR1 KGHSH and CDR2 LQKENI. The CDR3 length is 14 residues. The DNA of the CDR3 is TGTGCCAGCTCACCACCTTCAGTTAACTATGGCTACACCTTC. It codes for CASSPPSVNYGYTF.

The sample holds a few counts of this clone. This chain links TRBV7-2 with TRBJ2-3; D is unresolved. V was cut by 3 bases and J by 0 bases, with 10 bases left in between. The germline V gene has CDR1 SGHTA and CDR2 FQGNSA. The CDR3 length is 15 residues. CDR3 nucleotides: TGTGCCAGCAGCTTGATCCCAGCGAGCACAGATACGCAGTATTTT. This encodes CASSLIPASTDTQYF.

The chain combines TRBV18 with TRBJ2-3; D is possibly TRBD1 (6 bases). The ends were cut back, 5 bases at V and 2 bases at J, with 8 bases in the middle. In germline, CDR1 is KGHSH, CDR2 LQKENI. The CDR3 contains 13 residues. The CDR3 DNA reads TGTGCCAGCTCAGAGGGGGTCACAGATACGCAGTATTTT. It translates to CASSEGVTDTQYF.

This clone was seen more than once but under ten times. The chain recombines TRBV7-2 with TRBJ1-1; D is uncertain. There are 12 residues in the CDR3. V lost 1 base and J lost 8, with 8 bases in between. In germline, CDR1 is SGHTA, CDR2 FQGNSA. In DNA, the CDR3 is TGTGCCAGCAGCTTAGTGGGGATGGAAGCTTTCTTT. Translation: CASSLVGMEAFF. The full variable domain, with the rest looked up from reference TRBV7-2 and TRBJ1-1, is GAGVSQSPSNKVTEKGKDVELRCDPISGHTALYWYRQSLGQGLEFLIYFQGNSAPDKSGLPSDRFSAERTGGSVSTLTIQRTQQEDSAVYLCASSLVGMEAFFGQGTRLTVV.

This clone was recorded many times. The chain has TRBV27 and TRBJ1-2; perhaps TRBD1 as D (6 bases). This CDR3 is built from 15 residues. V was shortened by 2 bases and J by 13 bases, with 23 bases between the two germline ends. Per the germline V gene, CDR1 is MNHEY and CDR2 is SMNVEV (reference sequence). CDR3 DNA sequence: TGTGCCAGCAGTTTAAGGGGGGGCCGCGACAGGTCTCGCACCTTC. Translated: CASSLRGGRDRSRTF.

This clone was seen many times. The rearrangement uses TRBV6-1 and TRBJ2-7, with TRBD2 matching over 7 bases. The CDR3 length is 13 residues. V dropped 5 bases and J dropped 3; count of bases not matched to a gene: 4. In germline, CDR1 is MNHNS, CDR2 SASEGT. In DNA, the CDR3 is TGTGCCAGCAGTAGGACTAGTCTCTACGAGCAGTACTTC. It translates to CASSRTSLYEQYF.

V is TRBV28 and J is TRBJ2-1, with 12 bases aligning to TRBD2. With 4 bases clipped from V and 12 bases from J, the junction kept 16 bases outside the gene matches. Germline assignment: CDR1 MDHEN and CDR2 SYDVKM. The CDR3 is 17 residues long. This chain's CDR3 is CASSSASLAGGPRGQFF. CDR3 in DNA: TGTGCCAGCAGTTCCGCCTCCCTAGCGGGAGGGCCTAGGGGGCAGTTCTTC.

This clone was counted a few times. The chain has TRBV9 and TRBJ2-7, with D maybe TRBD1 (6 bases). V lost 4 bases, J lost 4 bases, and 15 bases lay in between. The CDR3 covers 14 residues. The germline gives CDR1 SGDLS, CDR2 YYNGEE. In nucleotides, the CDR3 is TGTGCCAGCAGCCCCCCGGGACACCCTTACGAGCAGTACTTC. Its protein product is CASSPPGHPYEQYF.

V and J are TRBV28 and TRBJ2-7; 10 nucleotides agree with TRBD2. This CDR3 comprises 15 residues. V dropped 2 bases and J dropped 6; count of bases not matched to a gene: 7. Germline V lookup: CDR1 MDHEN, CDR2 SYDVKM. Here the CDR3 reads CASSLLAGDKGEQYF. CDR3 DNA: TGTGCCAGCAGTTTACTAGCGGGGGACAAGGGCGAGCAGTACTTC.

V is TRBV5-1 and J is TRBJ2-3; 8 nucleotides match TRBD1. CDR1 and CDR2 from the germline V gene are SGHRS and YFSETQ. V dropped 4 bases and J dropped 6; count of bases not matched to a gene: 10. There are 15 residues in the CDR3. The CDR3 region is CASSRGQDYSDTQYF. Written as DNA, the CDR3 is TGCGCCAGCAGCCGGGGACAGGACTACTCGGATACGCAGTATTTT.